Below are 18 T cell receptor beta chains sequenced from a single sample in a study of CXCR3-negative and CXCR3-positive naive CD8 T cells. Via 5' RACE with UMI labels, TRB cDNA libraries were prepared. TCRdb reworked the 5' RACE reads into one entry per CDR3 protein, no DNA. This repertoire includes tens of thousands of distinct CDR3 sequences. Sequencing was carried out using naive CXCR3- CD8+ T cells from blood. Subset described: CD45RO-CCR7+CD27+CD95- naive CD8+ T cells lacking CXCR3 (TNR3-). The receptors shown here come from a human donor in good health. Some clones in this sample may be carry-over from other donors' samples.

The V gene is TRBV12-3 or TRBV12-4, the J gene TRBJ2-5; TCRdb outputs TRBD1, but without DNA this stays unchecked. This CDR3 spans 13 amino acids. Here the CDR3 reads CASRTGGLETQYF.

The chain uses TRBV29-1 and TRBJ2-7; there is no DNA to check the TCRdb D call of TRBD1. There are 13 residues in the CDR3. Per germline, CDR1 SQVTM and CDR2 ANQGSEA. CDR3 loop: CSVETGRTDEQYF.

The chain combines TRBV28 with TRBJ2-3; the TCRdb D gene call, TRBD2, has no DNA to confirm it. The CDR3 contains 15 residues. Germline V lookup: CDR1 MDHEN, CDR2 SYDVKM. The CDR3 here is CASRLAGAGTDTQYF.

This chain connects TRBV20-1 to TRBJ1-6. The germline gives CDR1 DFQATT, CDR2 SNEGSKA (reference sequence). The CDR3 loop spans 15 amino acids. CDR3 protein: CSAQLDSSYNSPLHF.

The CDR3 reads CATSRDLGGVHEQYF. The V and J genes are TRBV15 and TRBJ2-7; TCRdb's D call, TRBD2, is unchecked because there is no DNA. Germline V gene data show CDR1 as LNHNV and CDR2 as YYDKDF (reference sequence). This CDR3 spans 15 amino acids.

This chain joins TRBV10-3 and TRBJ2-1; the D call of TRBD2 rests on TCRdb alone, since no DNA is present to check it. In germline, CDR1 is ENHRY, CDR2 SYGVKD. The CDR3 runs to 13 residues. CDR3: CAISEGGEYEQFF.

V is TRBV28 and J is TRBJ2-1; no DNA is available, so the TRBD2 call from TCRdb remains unchecked. This CDR3 has 13 residues. Germline CDR1 is MDHEN and CDR2 is SYDVKM. The CDR3 sequence is CASTPGGPREQFF. The whole variable domain, remainder taken from reference TRBV28 and TRBJ2-1, is DVKVTQSSRYLVKRTGEKVFLECVQDMDHENMFWYRQDPGLGLRLIYFSYDVKMKEKGDIPEGYSVSREKKERFSLILESASTNQTSMYLCASTPGGPREQFFGPGTRLTVL.

The chain has TRBV2 and TRBJ2-3. This CDR3 has 14 amino acids. CDR1 SNHLY and CDR2 FYNNEI come from the germline V gene. The CDR3 protein is CASSDSGYTDTQYF.

The chain links TRBV13 to TRBJ1-1. The CDR3 loop spans 15 amino acids. Germline V gene sequence: CDR1 PRHDT, CDR2 FYEKMQ (reference sequence). The CDR3 protein is CASSLSQGLNTEAFF.

J is TRBJ2-7 and V is TRBV2. The CDR3 extends over 16 amino acids. Germline assignment: CDR1 SNHLY and CDR2 FYNNEI. The CDR3 protein is CASHQARGSNSYEQYF. Filled out from reference TRBV2 and TRBJ2-7, the complete variable domain reads EPEVTQTPSHQVTQMGQEVILRCVPISNHLYFYWYRQILGQKVEFLVSFYNNEISEKSEIFDDQFSVERPDGSNFTLKIRSTKLEDSAMYFCASHQARGSNSYEQYFGPGTRLTVT.

This rearrangement joins TRBV6-2 or TRBV6-3 to TRBJ2-3; TCRdb reports TRBD2, a call that lacks DNA to check it against. Germline-derived CDR1 and CDR2 are MNHEY and SVGEGT. The CDR3 has 16 residues. The CDR3 protein is CASSSLGAGGPDTQYF.

The chain employs TRBV5-1 and TRBJ2-3; the TCRdb D gene call, TRBD2, has no DNA to confirm it. The CDR3 covers 16 residues. CDR1 is SGHRS, CDR2 YFSETQ, per germline. The CDR3 sequence: CASSLDGAEGVDTQYF.

This chain uses TRBV29-1 with TRBJ2-1; no DNA is available, so the TRBD1 call from TCRdb remains unchecked. Germline CDR1 and CDR2: SQVTM and ANQGSEA. CDR3 length equals 18 residues. The CDR3 protein is CSVVLGQGAEGTYNEQFF.

The CDR3 region is CASSTAVEGHEQYF. This chain uses TRBV19 with TRBJ2-7. CDR3 length equals 14 residues. CDR1 is LNHDA, CDR2 SQIVND, per germline (reference sequence).

This chain joins TRBV7-9 and TRBJ1-1. Germline V CDR1 and CDR2: SEHNR, FQNEAQ (reference sequence). The CDR3 runs to 13 residues. CDR3 in amino acids: CASSPAGGSEDFF. Looking up the rest from reference TRBV7-9 and TRBJ1-1 gives the full variable domain: DTGVSQNPRHKITKRGQNVTFRCDPISEHNRLYWYRQTLGQGPEFLTYFQNEAQLEKSRLLSDRFSAERPKGSFSTLEIQRTEQGDSAMYLCASSPAGGSEDFFGQGTRLTVV.

The genes are TRBV27 and TRBJ2-1. Germline V gives CDR1 MNHEY, CDR2 SMNVEV (reference sequence). This CDR3 has 11 residues. This CDR3 is CASSLPGEQFF.

The chain uses TRBV14 and TRBJ2-1; the D gene TCRdb calls, TRBD1, cannot be checked with no DNA. CDR3 length: 16 residues. Germline CDR1 is SGHDN and CDR2 is FVKESK. The CDR3 is CASSRRSAGQDHEQFF.

V and J are TRBV2 and TRBJ1-5; the D gene TCRdb calls, TRBD1, cannot be checked with no DNA. CDR3 length: 15 amino acids. Germline V CDR1 and CDR2: SNHLY, FYNNEI. This chain's CDR3 is CASSVAGGGNQPQHF.